The 13 T cell receptor beta chains presented below share a single source sample, sequenced in a study of cytomegalovirus exposure and HLA in healthy donors. The PCR contained 60 Vbeta and 13 Jbeta primers. The assay was immunoSEQ multiplex PCR, and TCRdb's table has in-frame clones only and misses some. The sample records some 200,000 clones, around 64% being singletons. The sequenced material came from PBMCs. The receptors were sampled from a man in his forties in good health and CMV-seropositive.

V is TRBV18 and J is TRBJ2-7; 7 bases fit TRBD1. This CDR3 has 14 residues. With 4 bases clipped from V and 5 bases from J, the junction kept 8 bases outside the gene matches. CDR1 and CDR2 (germline): KGHSH, LQKENI. The CDR3 sequence: CASSRRQGNDEQYF. CDR3 coding DNA: TGTGCCAGCTCACGTCGACAGGGTAACGACGAGCAGTACTTC.

V usage is TRBV28 and J usage is TRBJ2-1, with TRBD2 matching 8 bases. Germline trimming cut 7 bases from V and 2 bases from J; bases unmatched to any gene: 13. The CDR3 sequence is 17 residues long. The germline gives CDR1 MDHEN, CDR2 SYDVKM. As DNA, the CDR3 is TGTGCCAGCAAAACCGAGACGGGGGGGCCAGCCTACAATGAGCAGTTCTTC. The encoded protein is CASKTETGGPAYNEQFF.

The genes are TRBV5-5 and TRBJ2-6, with TRBD1 matching 8 bases. V lost 2 bases and J lost 4; bases outside the gene matches: 8. CDR3 size: 17 residues. CDR1 SGHKS and CDR2 YYEKEE come from the germline V gene (reference sequence). The CDR3 here is CASSFTRTGRGANVLTF. The DNA of the CDR3 is TGTGCCAGCAGCTTTACACGGACAGGGAGAGGGGCCAACGTCCTGACTTTC.

This clone turned up a few times. This chain uses TRBV11-3 with TRBJ1-1; D ambiguous. V was clipped by 2 bases and J by 5 bases, with 9 bases between them. This CDR3 comprises 13 residues. The germline V gene encodes CDR1 SGHNT and CDR2 YENEEA. This CDR3 is CASSLSRGTEAFF. The CDR3 bases are TGTGCCAGCAGCTTAAGCCGGGGAACTGAAGCTTTCTTT.

V and J are TRBV5-6 and TRBJ1-2, with D unclear. The V gene's germline CDR1 is SGHDT and CDR2 YYEEEE. There are 13 residues in the CDR3. The V end lost 4 bases, the J end lost 4 bases, and 11 bases lay between the germline ends. The CDR3 region is CASSAQDSYGYTF. In DNA, the CDR3 is TGTGCCAGCAGCGCCCAGGACTCCTATGGCTACACCTTC.

The V and J genes are TRBV7-9 and TRBJ2-3; D might be TRBD1 (6 bases). Trimming removed 3 bases from V and 4 bases from J, with 11 bases in between. The CDR3 extends over 14 amino acids. Germline lookup yields CDR1 SEHNR and CDR2 FQNEAQ (reference sequence). Written as DNA, the CDR3 is TGTGCCAGCAGCTTGTCGCAGGGGCCAGATACGCAGTATTTT. This translates into CASSLSQGPDTQYF. Full variable domain (rest looked up from reference TRBV7-9 and TRBJ2-3): DTGVSQNPRHKITKRGQNVTFRCDPISEHNRLYWYRQTLGQGPEFLTYFQNEAQLEKSRLLSDRFSAERPKGSFSTLEIQRTEQGDSAMYLCASSLSQGPDTQYFGPGTRLTVL.

The gene calls are TRBV19 and TRBJ2-6; maybe TRBD2 (5 bases). Trimming stripped 4 bases from V and 4 bases from J, with 14 bases between. This CDR3 contains 16 residues. Germline V gives CDR1 LNHDA, CDR2 SQIVND (reference sequence). The chain's CDR3 is CASSTPRGYGANVLTF. CDR3 DNA sequence: TGTGCCAGTAGTACCCCCCGGGGATACGGGGCCAACGTCCTGACTTTC.

This chain uses TRBV5-1 with TRBJ1-6; 9 bases agree with TRBD1. V shed 6 bases, J shed 9 bases, and the junction held 10 bases outside the gene matches. From germline, CDR1 is SGHRS and CDR2 YFSETQ. The CDR3 length is 15 residues. The CDR3 is CASTAEQGAGSPLHF. The CDR3 DNA reads as TGCGCCAGCACTGCAGAACAGGGGGCTGGTTCACCCCTCCACTTT.

With respect to this clone: Relative to the germline gene, one junction end is altered; a read error may explain this. The rearrangement links TRBV7-9 to TRBJ1-2; possible D gene TRBD1, 6 bases. Germline values: CDR1 SEHNR, CDR2 FQNEAQ (reference sequence). This CDR3 is built from 13 residues. CDR3 amino acids: CASSSDAGQPFSF. The CDR3 DNA reads as TGTGCCAGCAGCTCAGATGCCGGACAGCCTTTTTCCTTC.

The chain links TRBV9 to TRBJ2-3; 13 bases map to TRBD2. Per the germline V gene, CDR1 is SGDLS and CDR2 is YYNGEE. The V segment lost 2 bases and the J segment 6 bases; nucleotides outside the gene matches: 6. The CDR3 extends over 16 amino acids. CDR3 residues: CASSVLRTSGGDTQYF. The CDR3 DNA sequence: TGTGCCAGCAGCGTCCTCCGGACTAGCGGGGGTGATACGCAGTATTTT.

The J gene is TRBJ2-2, the V gene TRBV5-1; D may be TRBD1 (5 bases). Trimming stripped 2 bases from V and 0 bases from J, with 8 bases between. The CDR3 has 15 amino acids. The V gene's germline CDR1 is SGHRS and CDR2 YFSETQ. CDR3 residues: CASSLKGANTGELFF. CDR3 sequence (DNA): TGCGCCAGCAGCTTAAAAGGGGCGAACACCGGGGAGCTGTTTTTT. The whole variable domain, filled in from reference TRBV5-1 and TRBJ2-2, reads KAGVTQTPRYLIKTRGQQVTLSCSPISGHRSVSWYQQTPGQGLQFLFEYFSETQRNKGNFPGRFSGRQFSNSRSEMNVSTLELGDSALYLCASSLKGANTGELFFGEGSRLTVL.

The V call is TRBV6-6, the J call TRBJ1-4; TRBD1 matches at 7 bases. Trimming at V came to 10 bases and at J to 5 bases, leaving 13 bases not matched to a gene. The CDR3 length is 15 residues. The germline V gene has CDR1 MNHNY and CDR2 SVGAGI (reference sequence). The CDR3 region has the DNA TGTGCCACTCTACCCGGGGGACAGTTAAATGAAAAACTGTTTTTT. Its protein product is CATLPGGQLNEKLFF.

The chain recombines TRBV14 with TRBJ2-7; TRBD1 aligns across 10 bases. CDR3 length equals 14 residues. The V segment lost 8 bases and the J segment 5 bases; nucleotides outside the gene matches: 9. CDR1 is SGHDN, CDR2 FVKESK, per germline. The CDR3 DNA is TGTGCCAGCGCCAGTGGGACAGGGGTCGACGAGCAGTACTTC. This gives the protein CASASGTGVDEQYF.